The TCR beta chain described here comes from a study of shared clonotypes between healthy human individuals. Study-wide background: Researchers drew samples from a couple of women and three men aged 18 to 49. The study, taken as a whole, reports: Sharing across four donors was highest in naive CD4 (around 5%) and lowest in memory CD8 (roughly 0.4%). Naive subsets usually exceeded memory subsets in estimated richness.

V gave up 6 bases and J gave up 5 bases; unmatched junction bases: 9. Germline V gives CDR1 MDHEN, CDR2 SYDVKM. The CDR3 has 16 residues. Genomic DNA belonging to each subset was distributed in equal measure over several immunoSEQ plates. TCRdb's copy holds only in-frame clones and misses some; the assay was immunoSEQ multiplex PCR. The table has approximately 590,000 clones, nearly 97% seen once. CD45RO-negative, CCR7-selected cells formed the naive CD8 fraction, which excluded terminally differentiated effector memory CD45RA+ cells. Comment on this clone: Antigen specificity is unknown.

This TCR came from a woman under 40 in good health. Sequenced: naive CD8+ T cells sorted from blood. The chain has TRBV28 and TRBJ2-1; 11 bases fit TRBD2. The CDR3: CASSKPRTSGHNEQFF. The CDR3, as DNA: TGTGCCAGCAGCAAACCTCGGACTAGCGGGCACAATGAGCAGTTCTTC. The full variable domain, completed using reference TRBV28 and TRBJ2-1, is DVKVTQSSRYLVKRTGEKVFLECVQDMDHENMFWYRQDPGLGLRLIYFSYDVKMKEKGDIPEGYSVSREKKERFSLILESASTNQTSMYLCASSKPRTSGHNEQFFGPGTRLTVL.